The subject of this entry is one T cell receptor beta chain. Antigen unknown. This entry belongs to a study of OX40 agonist ivuxolimab in advanced cancers. Study at large: Eligibility rules accepted prior anti-PD-1, anti-PD-L1 or anti-CTLA-4 therapy, and around 38% had some.

Generated by immunoSEQ multiplex PCR, the TCRdb table keeps only in-frame clones and is missing some. The repertoire consists of tens of thousands of clones, with approximately 86% occurring once and the leading ten covering approximately 15%. Prior autoimmune disease or systemic immunosuppression barred patients. Overall study findings and caveats: Dose levels from 0.1 to 3.0 mg/kg saw CD4+ and CD8+ blood T cells expand clonally by week 6. Among T cells, CD8+ cells averaged more expanded clones than CD4+ cells.

CDR3 length: 13 residues. V lost 3 bases to trimming and J lost 3 bases, with 9 bases between them. The germline V gene encodes CDR1 SGHDN and CDR2 FVKESK. The clonotype comes from an adult with an advanced solid tumor such as melanoma, head and neck, liver or kidney cancer. The chain uses TRBV14 and TRBJ2-7; D unclear. Sequences were derived from CD4+ or CD8+ T cells sorted from blood, sampled in a trial of the OX40 agonist ivuxolimab. DNA of the CDR3: TGTGCCAGCAGCCAGGGCAACTACTACGAGCAGTACTTC. Translation: CASSQGNYYEQYF.